This is a list of T cell receptor beta chains from one sample in a study of T cell repertoires in cytomegalovirus infection. TCRdb fed the reads into MiXCR, producing one record per CDR3 protein. The sample has under 850,000 distinct CDR3 sequences, around 30% seen once. Their antigens are not known. Specimen: cultured PBMCs, collected from culture after CMV antigen stimulation. The receptors here all came from a human donor in good health (CMV status not recorded). Some clones in this sample may be carry-over from other donors' samples. Both conserved end residues are part of each CDR3. The D gene is left open where the match is weak. Size is omitted from some rows. Given values are once, few, many or a class for expanded clones.

j_call: TRBJ1-1
v_call: TRBV5-6
clone_size: .
d_call: .
cdr3_aa: CASSRDGRNTEAFF
cdr3_nt: TGTGCCAGCAGTCGGGACGGGAGGAACACTGAAGCTTTCTTT

j_call: TRBJ1-5
v_call: TRBV19
clone_size: few
d_call: .
cdr3_aa: CASSFRSGGISNQPQHF
cdr3_nt: TGTGCCAGTAGTTTTAGAAGCGGCGGAATTAGCAATCAGCCCCAGCATTTT

j_call: TRBJ2-7
v_call: TRBV20-1
clone_size: .
d_call: .
cdr3_aa: CSARDRVGLRTEQYF
cdr3_nt: TGCAGTGCTAGAGATCGTGTGGGGTTGAGAACCGAGCAGTACTTC

j_call: TRBJ1-4
v_call: TRBV6-1
clone_size: .
d_call: TRBD1
cdr3_aa: CASSSATQGQREKLFF
cdr3_nt: TGTGCCAGCAGTTCTGCGACCCAGGGACAGCGAGAAAAACTGTTTTTT

j_call: TRBJ2-2
v_call: TRBV6-6
clone_size: .
d_call: .
cdr3_aa: CASSYDHHTGELFF
cdr3_nt: TGTGCCAGCAGTTACGACCATCACACCGGGGAGCTGTTTTTT

j_call: TRBJ1-2
v_call: TRBV2
clone_size: .
d_call: .
cdr3_aa: CASSEGDTRFYGYTF
cdr3_nt: TGTGCCAGCAGTGAAGGGGACACTCGATTCTATGGCTACACCTTC

j_call: TRBJ2-3
v_call: TRBV6-1
clone_size: .
d_call: TRBD2
cdr3_aa: CATIAGTTDTQYF
cdr3_nt: TGTGCCACCATAGCGGGGACCACAGATACGCAGTATTTT

j_call: TRBJ2-7
v_call: TRBV18
clone_size: .
d_call: .
cdr3_aa: CASSGSPGEQYF
cdr3_nt: TGTGCCAGCTCGGGGAGCCCGGGCGAGCAGTACTTC

j_call: TRBJ1-4
v_call: TRBV19
clone_size: .
d_call: .
cdr3_aa: CASSTPEGQPTNEKLFF
cdr3_nt: TGTGCCAGTAGTACACCCGAAGGACAGCCAACTAATGAAAAACTGTTTTTT

j_call: TRBJ2-1
v_call: TRBV6-1
clone_size: .
d_call: .
cdr3_aa: CASVIGVWQFF
cdr3_nt: TGTGCCAGCGTAATAGGGGTTTGGCAGTTCTTC

j_call: TRBJ2-7
v_call: TRBV7-6
clone_size: few
d_call: .
cdr3_aa: CASSLGSKSHEQYF
cdr3_nt: TGTGCCAGCAGCTTAGGATCTAAGTCGCACGAGCAGTACTTC

j_call: TRBJ2-2
v_call: TRBV29-1
clone_size: few
d_call: .
cdr3_aa: CSVGGIANTGELFF
cdr3_nt: TGCAGCGTTGGAGGGATCGCGAACACCGGGGAGCTGTTTTTT

j_call: TRBJ2-3
v_call: TRBV7-2
clone_size: few
d_call: .
cdr3_aa: CASSPGDFWGDDTQYF
cdr3_nt: TGTGCCAGCAGCCCGGGGGACTTCTGGGGGGATGATACGCAGTATTTT

j_call: TRBJ1-2
v_call: TRBV28
clone_size: few
d_call: .
cdr3_aa: CASSFLSGGYGYTF
cdr3_nt: TGTGCCAGCAGTTTCCTTTCCGGCGGGTATGGCTACACCTTC

j_call: TRBJ2-5
v_call: TRBV12-3/TRBV12-4
clone_size: few
d_call: .
cdr3_aa: CASSLGDYNSETQYF
cdr3_nt: TGTGCCAGCAGTTTGGGAGACTATAACTCTGAGACCCAGTACTTC

j_call: TRBJ2-5
v_call: TRBV19
clone_size: .
d_call: .
cdr3_aa: CASSIAGSRETQYF
cdr3_nt: TGTGCCAGTAGTATAGCAGGGTCCCGGGAGACCCAGTACTTC

j_call: TRBJ2-7
v_call: TRBV20-1
clone_size: .
d_call: .
cdr3_aa: CSASGRHYEQYF
cdr3_nt: TGCAGTGCTAGCGGCAGACACTACGAGCAGTACTTC

j_call: TRBJ1-4
v_call: TRBV4-1
clone_size: .
d_call: .
cdr3_aa: CASSSTSGRPSGKLFF
cdr3_nt: TGCGCCAGCAGCAGTACCTCCGGACGGCCAAGTGGAAAACTGTTTTTT

j_call: TRBJ2-1
v_call: TRBV25-1
clone_size: .
d_call: .
cdr3_aa: CASSALIGSRQFF
cdr3_nt: TGTGCCAGCAGTGCCCTTATAGGGAGTCGGCAGTTCTTC

j_call: TRBJ2-1
v_call: TRBV11-1
clone_size: few
d_call: TRBD2
cdr3_aa: CASSLLSGGYNEQFF
cdr3_nt: TGTGCCAGCAGCTTATTGAGCGGGGGATACAATGAGCAGTTCTTC

j_call: TRBJ2-1
v_call: TRBV11-2
clone_size: .
d_call: TRBD1
cdr3_aa: CASRTTGAHYNEQFF
cdr3_nt: TGTGCCAGCAGGACTACAGGGGCCCACTACAATGAGCAGTTCTTC

j_call: TRBJ1-1
v_call: TRBV12-3/TRBV12-4
clone_size: few
d_call: .
cdr3_aa: CASSWQGPNTEAFF
cdr3_nt: TGTGCCAGCAGTTGGCAGGGCCCGAACACTGAAGCTTTCTTT

j_call: TRBJ2-1
v_call: TRBV12-3/TRBV12-4
clone_size: .
d_call: TRBD2
cdr3_aa: CASSLSSSGSNEQFF
cdr3_nt: TGTGCCAGCAGTTTATCGTCTAGCGGGAGTAATGAGCAGTTCTTC

j_call: TRBJ1-1
v_call: TRBV20-1
clone_size: .
d_call: .
cdr3_aa: CSAREGPNTEAFF
cdr3_nt: TGCAGTGCTAGAGAAGGGCCGAACACTGAAGCTTTCTTT

j_call: TRBJ1-6
v_call: TRBV20-1
clone_size: .
d_call: .
cdr3_aa: CSADPEGQLNSPLHF
cdr3_nt: TGCAGTGCCGATCCCGAAGGACAGCTAAATTCACCCCTCCACTTT

j_call: TRBJ2-1
v_call: TRBV4-2
clone_size: .
d_call: TRBD2
cdr3_aa: CASSQDPAGGDYNEQFF
cdr3_nt: TGTGCCAGCAGCCAAGATCCTGCGGGGGGGGATTACAATGAGCAGTTCTTC

j_call: TRBJ2-7
v_call: TRBV6-2/TRBV6-3
clone_size: few
d_call: .
cdr3_aa: CASSIRGLGVEQYF
cdr3_nt: TGTGCCAGCAGCATCCGCGGACTCGGGGTCGAGCAGTACTTC

j_call: TRBJ2-7
v_call: TRBV15
clone_size: .
d_call: .
cdr3_aa: CATSFDTLPVYEQYF
cdr3_nt: TGTGCCACCAGCTTTGACACTCTACCAGTCTACGAGCAGTACTTC

j_call: TRBJ2-7
v_call: TRBV6-1
clone_size: few
d_call: TRBD1
cdr3_aa: CASSVETGTYEQYF
cdr3_nt: TGTGCCAGCAGTGTCGAGACAGGGACCTACGAGCAGTACTTC

j_call: TRBJ1-1
v_call: TRBV5-4
clone_size: few
d_call: .
cdr3_aa: CASSLGWGPNTEAFF
cdr3_nt: TGTGCCAGCAGCTTGGGTTGGGGACCGAACACTGAAGCTTTCTTT

j_call: TRBJ2-6
v_call: TRBV5-4
clone_size: .
d_call: .
cdr3_aa: CASSKDSASGANVLTF
cdr3_nt: TGTGCCAGCAGCAAGGACAGTGCCTCTGGGGCCAACGTCCTGACTTTC

j_call: TRBJ1-3
v_call: TRBV7-6
clone_size: many
d_call: TRBD1
cdr3_aa: CASSSGQGAHSGNTIYF
cdr3_nt: TGTGCCAGCAGCTCGGGACAGGGGGCCCACTCTGGAAACACCATATATTTT

j_call: TRBJ2-1
v_call: TRBV7-2
clone_size: many
d_call: TRBD2
cdr3_aa: CASSLSGGVYNEQFF
cdr3_nt: TGTGCCAGCAGCCTAAGCGGGGGCGTTTACAATGAGCAGTTCTTC

j_call: TRBJ2-5
v_call: TRBV7-2
clone_size: few
d_call: TRBD2
cdr3_aa: CASSPLAGSETQYF
cdr3_nt: TGTGCCAGCAGCCCACTAGCGGGGAGCGAGACCCAGTACTTC

j_call: TRBJ2-7
v_call: TRBV19
clone_size: .
d_call: TRBD2
cdr3_aa: CASSTSGALIEQYF
cdr3_nt: TGTGCCAGTAGTACTAGCGGGGCCCTCATCGAGCAGTACTTC

j_call: TRBJ2-5
v_call: TRBV12-3/TRBV12-4
clone_size: .
d_call: .
cdr3_aa: CASSLDLGASQETQYF
cdr3_nt: TGTGCCAGCAGTTTGGATTTGGGGGCTTCACAAGAGACCCAGTACTTC

j_call: TRBJ1-1
v_call: TRBV7-2
clone_size: few
d_call: .
cdr3_aa: CASSETRGTAEAFF
cdr3_nt: TGTGCCAGCAGCGAAACCAGGGGAACGGCTGAAGCTTTCTTT

j_call: TRBJ1-2
v_call: TRBV20-1
clone_size: .
d_call: TRBD1
cdr3_aa: CSASTGTGTINYGYTF
cdr3_nt: TGCAGTGCTTCAACCGGGACAGGGACGATTAACTATGGCTACACCTTC

j_call: TRBJ2-3
v_call: TRBV7-2
clone_size: many
d_call: TRBD2
cdr3_aa: CASSLASGGWGDTQYF
cdr3_nt: TGTGCCAGCAGCTTAGCTAGCGGGGGGTGGGGAGATACGCAGTATTTT

j_call: TRBJ1-1
v_call: TRBV12-3/TRBV12-4
clone_size: once
d_call: TRBD1
cdr3_aa: CASSFGGGWVAAFF
cdr3_nt: TGTGCCAGCAGTTTTGGAGGGGGCTGGGTAGCAGCTTTCTTT

j_call: TRBJ1-3
v_call: TRBV11-2
clone_size: few
d_call: .
cdr3_aa: CASSRTGDTIYF
cdr3_nt: TGTGCCAGCAGTCGTACGGGGGACACCATATATTTT

j_call: TRBJ1-3
v_call: TRBV7-6
clone_size: .
d_call: .
cdr3_aa: CASSLLWGAPGNTIYF
cdr3_nt: TGTGCCAGCAGCCTCCTTTGGGGGGCGCCTGGAAACACCATATATTTT

j_call: TRBJ1-1
v_call: TRBV6-1
clone_size: .
d_call: TRBD1
cdr3_aa: CASSPYWGQGHTEAFF
cdr3_nt: TGTGCCAGCAGTCCCTATTGGGGACAGGGCCACACTGAAGCTTTCTTT

j_call: TRBJ1-1
v_call: TRBV7-8
clone_size: many
d_call: .
cdr3_aa: CASSLQGPGSTEAFF
cdr3_nt: TGTGCCAGCAGCTTACAGGGCCCGGGGTCGACTGAAGCTTTCTTT

j_call: TRBJ2-2
v_call: TRBV10-3
clone_size: .
d_call: .
cdr3_aa: CAIRSQGNTGELFF
cdr3_nt: TGTGCCATCAGATCTCAGGGTAACACCGGGGAGCTGTTTTTT

j_call: TRBJ2-5
v_call: TRBV19
clone_size: .
d_call: .
cdr3_aa: CASSIVWGGHETQYF
cdr3_nt: TGTGCCAGTAGTATAGTATGGGGGGGGCACGAGACCCAGTACTTC

j_call: TRBJ2-7
v_call: TRBV15
clone_size: once
d_call: .
cdr3_aa: CATSRDPGGDEQYF
cdr3_nt: TGTGCCACCAGCAGAGACCCAGGCGGAGACGAGCAGTACTTC